The 32 T cell receptor beta chains listed next were all sequenced from one sample in a study of blood T cells in healthy people across ages. It was with a sample-barcoded 5' primer and a J-beta primer mix that a second PCR of about 6 to 12 cycles was run. MiXCR, run by TCRdb on the 5' RACE reads, gives a single entry per CDR3 protein. Here the sample spans about 1,400,000 distinct CDR3 sequences, 40% to 50% being singletons. The sequencing sample was made of blood. The receptors were gathered from a woman younger than 35 in good health.

This clonotype came up a few times. The V gene is TRBV4-1, the J gene TRBJ1-2; D is uncertain. The V and J ends lost 4 bases and 0 bases respectively, with 18 bases between them. Germline V gene sequence: CDR1 MGHRA, CDR2 YSYEKL. The CDR3 runs to 17 residues. The CDR3 DNA is TGCGCCAGCAGCCCGCTGTTGGCGGCCGAATCTAACTATGGCTACACCTTC. It encodes CASSPLLAAESNYGYTF.

The V call is TRBV5-5, the J call TRBJ2-4; the match to TRBD1 covers 7 bases. Gene TRBJ2-7 matches the end of the DNA better, so the J call may be wrong. The CDR3 has 13 residues. Germline V gene lookup returns CDR1 SGHKS and CDR2 YYEKEE (reference sequence). The CDR3 sequence is CASSSTGSVEQYF. The DNA of the CDR3 is TGTGCCAGCAGCTCGACAGGGTCTGTCGAGCAGTACTTC.

The chain has TRBV20-1 and TRBJ2-4; weak D call: TRBD1 (6 bases). The CDR3 runs 15 residues. Deletions cut 5 bases from V and 0 bases from J, with 14 bases between. The germline gives CDR1 DFQATT, CDR2 SNEGSKA (reference sequence). The CDR3 DNA sequence: TGCAGTGCTTGCTGGCAGGGGTTAGCCAAAAACATTCAGTACTTC. The encoded protein is CSACWQGLAKNIQYF.

This clonotype came up a few times. The chain couples TRBV7-9 to TRBJ2-7; D not certain. Trimming shortened V by 4 bases and J by 4 bases, and 5 bases separated the two germline ends. The CDR3 has 11 amino acids. The germline V gene has CDR1 SEHNR and CDR2 FQNEAQ (reference sequence). For the CDR3, the DNA is TGTGCCAGCAGCTGGATGTACGAGCAGTACTTC. This encodes CASSWMYEQYF.

The rearrangement uses TRBV11-2 and TRBJ2-3; 15 nucleotides match TRBD2. Trimming at V came to 5 bases and at J to 2 bases, leaving 8 bases not matched to a gene. CDR3 length: 18 amino acids. Per germline, CDR1 SGHAT and CDR2 FQNNGV. DNA of the CDR3: TGTGCCAGCAGCCCGCTGGGACTAGCGGGGGGTTACACAGATACGCAGTATTTT. This translates into CASSPLGLAGGYTDTQYF.

The chain couples TRBV2 to TRBJ2-2; D is perhaps TRBD2 (6 bases). V shed 6 bases and J shed 0 bases, with 11 bases lying between them. Germline CDR1 SNHLY, CDR2 FYNNEI. This CDR3 has 15 residues. The CDR3 here is CASRFGGANTGELFF. The CDR3, as DNA: TGTGCCAGCAGGTTTGGCGGGGCGAACACCGGGGAGCTGTTTTTT.

This sequence joins TRBV6-5 and TRBJ2-4, with a possible D match to TRBD2 (5 bases). The V end lost 3 bases, the J end lost 3 bases, and 12 bases lay between the germline ends. Germline values: CDR1 MNHEY, CDR2 SVGAGI. The CDR3 is made up of 15 amino acids. CDR3 in DNA: TGTGCCAGCAGTTATCGGGGAATTGACAAAAACATTCAGTACTTC. Amino acid sequence: CASSYRGIDKNIQYF.

V is TRBV2 and J is TRBJ2-7; a weak D match, TRBD2 (6 bases). The V gene's germline CDR1 is SNHLY and CDR2 FYNNEI. V lost 4 bases to trimming and J lost 1 base, with 11 bases between them. The CDR3 covers 14 residues. The CDR3 sequence is CASSALASSYEQYF. CDR3 sequence (DNA): TGTGCCAGCAGTGCTCTAGCGTCTTCCTACGAGCAGTACTTC.

This clonotype occurred a few times. The CDR3 region is CASSQGLAASSYNEQFF. The CDR3 DNA reads as TGTGCCAGCAGCCAAGGACTAGCGGCCAGCTCCTACAATGAGCAGTTCTTC. The genes are TRBV14 and TRBJ2-1, with 9 nucleotides matching TRBD2. The CDR3 contains 17 residues. CDR1 and CDR2 from the germline V gene are SGHDN and FVKESK. After removal of 1 base from V and 0 bases from J, the junction contained 4 bases not matched to a gene.

The chain uses TRBV7-2 and TRBJ2-1; D is unresolved. Germline assignment: CDR1 SGHTA and CDR2 FQGNSA. This CDR3 spans 16 amino acids. V was pared by 8 bases and J by 0 bases, with 17 bases between. DNA of the CDR3: TGTGCCAGCGGAGAGAAAGGTGTCCACTCCTACAATGAGCAGTTCTTC. This translates into CASGEKGVHSYNEQFF.

This clonotype was counted only a few times. This chain links TRBV10-3 with TRBJ1-3; tentative D call: TRBD1 (5 bases). The CDR3 runs 13 residues. Per the germline V gene, CDR1 is ENHRY and CDR2 is SYGVKD. V lost 11 bases and J 3 bases, leaving 14 bases between the germline ends. Written as DNA, the CDR3 is TGTGCCCAGAGGGGCGAAGGTGGAAACACCATATATTTT. This gives the protein CAQRGEGGNTIYF.

This clonotype was recorded at least ten times. The CDR3 DNA is TGCAGCGCCTCTGGGCTTCTAGCGCGGTGTAGCAATCAGCCCCAGCATTTT. Amino acids: CSASGLLARCSNQPQHF. V and J are TRBV29-1 and TRBJ1-5; D not resolved. This CDR3 comprises 17 residues. Trimming took 7 bases from V and 0 from J, leaving 22 bases between them. Germline V gene sequence: CDR1 SQVTM, CDR2 ANQGSEA.

The V call is TRBV9, the J call TRBJ2-3, with D unresolved. The germline CDR1 and CDR2 sequences are SGDLS and YYNGEE. Trimming removed 0 bases at V and 7 bases at J, with 9 bases between. The CDR3 covers 13 residues. CDR3: CASSVDFGNTQYF. CDR3 in DNA: TGTGCCAGCAGCGTAGATTTTGGGAATACGCAGTATTTT.

The genes are TRBV7-8 and TRBJ2-5; TRBD1 agrees at 7 bases. The V gene end was trimmed by 5 bases and the J gene end by 7 bases; junction bases not matched to a gene: 7. CDR3 length: 13 residues. Germline CDR1 reads SGHVS; CDR2 reads FQNEAQ. This CDR3 is CASSQDRARTQYF. For the CDR3, the DNA is TGTGCCAGCAGCCAAGACAGGGCCCGGACCCAGTACTTC.

The CDR3 DNA sequence: TGTGCCAGCAGCCATTCTAGCGGGAGTGGGACCTACGAGCAGTACTTC. Residues: CASSHSSGSGTYEQYF. This chain connects TRBV4-2 to TRBJ2-7; 10 bases are a match to TRBD2. This CDR3 spans 16 amino acids. V dropped 3 bases and J dropped 2; count of bases not matched to a gene: 7. The germline gives CDR1 LGHNA, CDR2 YNFKEQ.

The V call is TRBV20-1, the J call TRBJ1-2; D is uncertain. Germline V CDR1 and CDR2: DFQATT, SNEGSKA (reference sequence). V was cut by 3 bases and J by 6 bases, with 17 bases left in between. The CDR3 sequence is 14 residues long. The CDR3 here is CSASFRPTVHGYTF. The CDR3, as DNA: TGCAGTGCTAGTTTCCGGCCCACAGTCCATGGCTACACCTTC.

Comments on this clonotype: A much larger clone differs by one base, so this may be a read error. J is TRBJ2-1 and V is TRBV20-1, with D maybe TRBD2 (6 bases). Per germline, CDR1 DFQATT and CDR2 SNEGSKA (reference sequence). V lost 5 bases and J lost 13, with 15 bases in between. CDR3 length equals 11 residues. The CDR3 bases are TGCAGTGCTGAGTTCGGCGGGACCCAGTTCTTC. Its translation is CSAEFGGTQFF.

There are a few counts of this clonotype. The chain carries TRBV4-1 and TRBJ2-7, with 7 bases fitting TRBD2. V lost 2 bases, J lost 3 bases, and 7 bases stayed unmatched. The CDR3 sequence is 15 residues long. Germline-derived CDR1 and CDR2 are MGHRA and YSYEKL. CDR3 sequence reads: CASSQTSDAFYEQYF. In DNA, the CDR3 is TGCGCCAGCAGCCAAACTAGCGACGCCTTCTACGAGCAGTACTTC.

The gene calls are TRBV2 and TRBJ2-1, with D possibly being TRBD2 (5 bases). The CDR3 is made up of 11 amino acids. Per germline, CDR1 SNHLY and CDR2 FYNNEI. Between the trimmed V and J ends, which lost 6 bases and 15 bases, there was a span of 15 bases. For the CDR3, the DNA is TGTGCCAGCAGCCCCCGGGAAAGACCGTTCTTC. The encoded protein is CASSPRERPFF.

This clonotype was counted between two and nine times. V and J are TRBV14 and TRBJ1-1; D might be TRBD1 (5 bases). Trimming stripped 1 base from V and 0 bases from J, with 9 bases between. CDR1 is SGHDN, CDR2 FVKESK, per germline. The CDR3 consists of 15 residues. CDR3 protein: CASSQVDTLNTEAFF. In nucleotides, the CDR3 is TGTGCCAGCAGCCAAGTGGACACGCTGAACACTGAAGCTTTCTTT.

This clonotype has just a few counts. This rearrangement joins TRBV20-1 to TRBJ2-1, with a tentative D call TRBD2 (6 bases). The ends were cut back, 4 bases at V and 0 bases at J, with 19 bases in the middle. The germline CDR1 and CDR2 sequences are DFQATT and SNEGSKA (reference sequence). The CDR3 sequence is 17 residues long. CDR3 region: CSAIMTWRGSSYNEQFF. The CDR3 DNA reads as TGCAGTGCTATAATGACCTGGCGGGGCAGCTCCTACAATGAGCAGTTCTTC.

This clonotype was counted between two and nine times. CDR3 in DNA: TGTGCCAGCAGCTCTAGGACAGGGGGCATCCTGTATAATTCACCCCTCCACTTT. Amino acid sequence: CASSSRTGGILYNSPLHF. The rearrangement links TRBV11-2 to TRBJ1-6; 11 nucleotides agree with TRBD1. There are 18 residues in the CDR3. Trimming took 4 bases from V and 4 from J; bases not matched to a gene: 9. The germline V gene has CDR1 SGHAT and CDR2 FQNNGV.

The V gene is TRBV29-1, the J gene TRBJ2-7; TRBD1 agrees at 7 bases. This CDR3 is 15 amino acids long. J was trimmed by 2 bases and V by 0 bases; bases with no gene match: 7. Germline V gives CDR1 SQVTM, CDR2 ANQGSEA. In DNA form, the CDR3 reads TGCAGCGTTGAAGAGACCGGGACAGAAACCTACGAGCAGTACTTC. Amino acids: CSVEETGTETYEQYF.

The gene calls are TRBV9 and TRBJ2-7, with TRBD2 matching over 9 bases. The J segment lost 7 bases and the V segment lost 0 bases, leaving 11 bases of the junction unmatched. Per germline, CDR1 SGDLS and CDR2 YYNGEE. The CDR3 has 16 residues. This CDR3 is CASSVDGRGGSNEQYF. DNA of the CDR3: TGTGCCAGCAGCGTAGATGGGCGGGGGGGTTCCAATGAGCAGTACTTC.

CDR3 sequence (DNA): TGCGCCAGCAGCTTGGCCCGGACGGACTTGAACACTGAAGCTTTCTTT. This sequence encodes CASSLARTDLNTEAFF. The J gene is TRBJ1-1, the V gene TRBV5-1; D unresolved. V was shortened by 0 bases and J by 0 bases, with 12 bases between the two germline ends. Germline CDR1 reads SGHRS; CDR2 reads YFSETQ. The CDR3 is 16 residues long.

CDR3 sequence: CASSLGARGGTETQYF. CDR3 sequence (DNA): TGTGCCAGCAGCTTAGGGGCCAGAGGGGGCACAGAGACCCAGTACTTC. The V call is TRBV7-8, the J call TRBJ2-5; TRBD1 matches 7 bases. The CDR3 loop spans 16 amino acids. The V segment lost 1 base and the J segment 4 bases; nucleotides outside the gene matches: 9. CDR1 and CDR2 (germline): SGHVS, FQNEAQ. The full variable domain, completed using reference TRBV7-8 and TRBJ2-5, is GAGVSQSPRYKVAKRGQDVALRCDPISGHVSLFWYQQALGQGPEFLTYFQNEAQLDKSGLPSDRFFAERPEGSVSTLKIQRTQQEDSAVYLCASSLGARGGTETQYFGPGTRLLVL.

This clonotype appeared a single time. The chain uses TRBV14 and TRBJ1-1; D uncertain. The germline gives CDR1 SGHDN, CDR2 FVKESK. There are 11 residues in the CDR3. Trimming removed 0 bases at V and 10 bases at J, with 6 bases between. The CDR3: CASSQEAVAFF. CDR3 bases: TGTGCCAGCAGCCAAGAGGCGGTAGCTTTCTTT. Looking up the rest from reference TRBV14 and TRBJ1-1 gives the full variable domain: EAGVTQFPSHSVIEKGQTVTLRCDPISGHDNLYWYRRVMGKEIKFLLHFVKESKQDESGMPNNRFLAERTGGTYSTLKVQPAELEDSGVYFCASSQEAVAFFGQGTRLTVV.

The chain employs TRBV3-1 and TRBJ2-3, with TRBD1 matching 7 bases. Trimming removed 6 bases from V and 4 bases from J; junction bases left unmatched: 10. Germline CDR1 and CDR2: LGHDT and YNNKEL (reference sequence). The CDR3 is made up of 15 amino acids. CDR3 amino acids: CASRHDDRAADTQYF. In DNA, the CDR3 is TGTGCCAGCAGGCACGACGACAGGGCTGCAGATACGCAGTATTTT.

The chain employs TRBV27 and TRBJ2-7; D may be TRBD2 (7 bases). The V end lost 8 bases, the J end lost 6 bases, and 20 bases lay between the germline ends. This CDR3 spans 14 amino acids. CDR1 and CDR2 from the germline V gene are MNHEY and SMNVEV (reference sequence). CDR3 coding DNA: TGTGCCAGCGACGAAACGCACAGGGAGGGCGAGCAGTACTTC. Translated, it gives CASDETHREGEQYF.

The chain links TRBV20-1 to TRBJ2-1; D remains ambiguous. Per germline, CDR1 DFQATT and CDR2 SNEGSKA (reference sequence). V gave up 5 bases and J gave up 7 bases, with 18 bases separating them. CDR3 size: 14 residues. The CDR3 is CSASPMASLNEQFF. CDR3 DNA sequence: TGCAGTGCTTCCCCCATGGCCTCCCTTAATGAGCAGTTCTTC.

V usage is TRBV5-1 and J usage is TRBJ1-1, with a weak D call TRBD1 (6 bases). The V gene lost 0 bases and the J gene lost 6 bases, with 12 bases spanning the gap. CDR1 and CDR2 (germline): SGHRS, YFSETQ. The CDR3 is 14 amino acids. This CDR3 is CASSLEQGSPEAFF. The CDR3 nucleotides are TGCGCCAGCAGCTTGGAACAGGGTAGTCCTGAAGCTTTCTTT.

Only a few counts were recorded for this clonotype. The chain combines TRBV10-3 with TRBJ2-3, with 8 bases aligning to TRBD2. The CDR3 sequence is 17 residues long. The V segment lost 3 bases and the J segment 5 bases; nucleotides outside the gene matches: 13. The V gene's germline CDR1 is ENHRY and CDR2 SYGVKD. CDR3 bases: TGTGCCATCAGTGATTTTGAAGCGGGAGAGGGGGGAGATACGCAGTATTTT. Its translation: CAISDFEAGEGGDTQYF.